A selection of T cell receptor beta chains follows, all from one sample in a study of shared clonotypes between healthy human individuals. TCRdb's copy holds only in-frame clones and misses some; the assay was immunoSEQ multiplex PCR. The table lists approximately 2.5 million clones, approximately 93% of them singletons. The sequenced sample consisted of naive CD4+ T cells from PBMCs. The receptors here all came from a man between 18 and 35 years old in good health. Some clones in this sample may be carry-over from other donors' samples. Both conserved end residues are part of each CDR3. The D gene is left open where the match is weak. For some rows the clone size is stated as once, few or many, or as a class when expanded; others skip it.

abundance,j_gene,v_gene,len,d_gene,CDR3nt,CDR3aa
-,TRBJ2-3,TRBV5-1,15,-,TGCGCCAGCAGCCTCTCCGGGACGGCTACAGATACGCAGTATTTT,CASSLSGTATDTQYF
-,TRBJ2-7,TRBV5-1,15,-,TGCGCCAGCAGCTTGAACCCGGGCACTACCTACGAGCAGTACTTC,CASSLNPGTTYEQYF
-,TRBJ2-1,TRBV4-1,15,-,TGCGCCAGCAGTAAGGACGTTTCCTCCTACAATGAGCAGTTCTTC,CASSKDVSSYNEQFF
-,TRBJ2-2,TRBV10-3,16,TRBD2,TGTGCCATCCGGCTGGCTAGCGGGGCGAACACCGGGGAGCTGTTTTTT,CAIRLASGANTGELFF
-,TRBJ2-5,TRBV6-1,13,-,TGTGCCACCCTGGGGCCCCTGAGGGAGACCCAGTACTTC,CATLGPLRETQYF
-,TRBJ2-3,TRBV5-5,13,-,TGTGCCAGCAGCTTGATTGTCACAGATACGCAGTATTTT,CASSLIVTDTQYF
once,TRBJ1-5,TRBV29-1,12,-,TGCAGCGTTGCCTCCTGGGATCAGCCCCAGCATTTT,CSVASWDQPQHF
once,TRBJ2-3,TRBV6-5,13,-,TGTGCCAGCAGACGACAGGGCACAGATACGCAGTATTTT,CASRRQGTDTQYF
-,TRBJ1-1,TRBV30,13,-,TGTGCCTGGAGTCACGACACGAACACTGAAGCTTTCTTT,CAWSHDTNTEAFF
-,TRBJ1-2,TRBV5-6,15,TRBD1,TGTGCCAGCAGCTTCCGGGACAGGGGAGGCTATGGCTACACCTTC,CASSFRDRGGYGYTF
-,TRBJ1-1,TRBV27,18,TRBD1,TGTGCCAGCAGTTTATTATGGACAGGGCGGGGTGAGAGCACTGAAGCTTTCTTT,CASSLLWTGRGESTEAFF
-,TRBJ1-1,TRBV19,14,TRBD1,TGTGCCAGTAGTACCCCCAACAGGGGGACTGAAGCTTTCTTT,CASSTPNRGTEAFF
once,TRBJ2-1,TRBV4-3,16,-,TGCGCCAGCAGCCAAGGGTCGGGGCGGGAAGGCAATGAGCAGTTCTTC,CASSQGSGREGNEQFF
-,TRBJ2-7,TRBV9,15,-,TGTGCCAGCAGCGTCTTGGCCAGTTCGGGCTACGAGCAGTACTTC,CASSVLASSGYEQYF
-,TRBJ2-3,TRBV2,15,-,TGTGCCAGCAGTGAGAGGGACGGAACGACAGATACGCAGTATTTT,CASSERDGTTDTQYF
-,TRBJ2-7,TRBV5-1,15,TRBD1,TGCGCCAGCAGCTTATATCTGGACAGGGGCTACGAGCAGTACTTC,CASSLYLDRGYEQYF
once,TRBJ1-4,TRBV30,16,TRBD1,TGTGCCTGGAGTCGTTCCCCGGGAGGGGGCGAGGAAAAACTGTTTTTT,CAWSRSPGGGEEKLFF
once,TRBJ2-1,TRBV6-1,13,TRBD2,TGTGCCAGCAGTGAAGAGGGACTAGCGGTTTCGGTCTTC,CASSEEGLAVSVF
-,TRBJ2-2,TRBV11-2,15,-,TGTGCCAGCAGCTTGAGGCCAGGGACTTCCGGGGAGCTGTTTTTT,CASSLRPGTSGELFF
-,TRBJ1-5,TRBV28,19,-,TGTGCCAGCAGTTTATCTTGGACAGCAAACAGGATTAGCAATCAGCCCCAGCATTTT,CASSLSWTANRISNQPQHF
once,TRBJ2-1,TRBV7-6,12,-,TGTGCCAGCAGCTATACTAGCAATGAGCAGTTCTTC,CASSYTSNEQFF
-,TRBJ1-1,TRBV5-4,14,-,TGTGCCAGCAGGGGCGGACAGATGAACACTGAAGCTTTCTTT,CASRGGQMNTEAFF
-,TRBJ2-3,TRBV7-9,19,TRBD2,TGTGCCAGCAGCTCCGGGACTAGCGGGAGAACCGCTAGCACAGATACGCAGTATTTT,CASSSGTSGRTASTDTQYF
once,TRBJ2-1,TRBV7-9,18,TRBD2,TGTGCCAGCAGCTTAACCCCGGGACTAGCGGGAGGCTACAATGAGCAGTTCTTC,CASSLTPGLAGGYNEQFF
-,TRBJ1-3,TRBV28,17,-,TGTGCCAGCAGTTTATTGGGTGATAGGGGAGATCGAAACACCATATATTTT,CASSLLGDRGDRNTIYF
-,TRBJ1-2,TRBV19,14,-,TGTGCCAGTAGTATTAAGCCCGCCGAATATGGCTACACCTTC,CASSIKPAEYGYTF
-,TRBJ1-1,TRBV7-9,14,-,TGTGCCAGCAGCTTAGCTCAGATGAACACTGAAGCTTTCTTT,CASSLAQMNTEAFF
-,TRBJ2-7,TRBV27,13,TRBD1,TGTGCCAGCCGGACAGGTAACTCCTACGAGCAGTACTTC,CASRTGNSYEQYF
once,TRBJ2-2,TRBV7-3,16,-,TGTGCCAGCAGCTTAAATCACCGTGGAAACACCGGGGAGCTGTTTTTT,CASSLNHRGNTGELFF
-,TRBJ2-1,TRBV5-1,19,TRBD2,TGCGCCAGCACACCTGTCCCGGGACTAGCGGGAGGTGGATACAATGAGCAGTTCTTC,CASTPVPGLAGGGYNEQFF
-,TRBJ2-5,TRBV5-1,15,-,TGCGCCAGCGACGGTGGGTCTGCACCAAAAGAGACCCAGTACTTC,CASDGGSAPKETQYF
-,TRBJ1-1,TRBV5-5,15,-,TGTGCCAGCAGCTTGGCCGGTCGGGAAAGGGGGAGATCTTTCTTT,CASSLAGRERGRSFF
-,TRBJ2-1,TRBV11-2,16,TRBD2,TGTGCCAGCAGCGTGACTAGCGGTGCATCCTACAATGAGCAGTTCTTC,CASSVTSGASYNEQFF